One and the same sample provided the 26 T cell receptor beta chains below, sequenced in a study of blood T cell repertoires in COVID-19. Clones were read by immunoSEQ multiplex PCR, and TCRdb kept only the in-frame ones, dropping some. The table shows 120,000 to 150,000 clones, with roughly 87% occurring only once. Specimen: peripheral blood. These receptors came from a woman aged 45-65 years with acute or convalescent COVID-19.

This chain connects TRBV30 to TRBJ1-6; 7 bases fit TRBD1. Germline trimming cut 2 bases from V and 8 bases from J; bases unmatched to any gene: 6. This CDR3 has 14 residues. Germline-derived CDR1 and CDR2 are GTSNPN and SVGIG (reference sequence). CDR3 nucleotides: TGTGCCTGGAGTTCCGGGACAGCGGATTCACCCCTCCACTTT. Amino acid sequence: CAWSSGTADSPLHF.

CDR3 amino acids: CASSSGQGSYNEQFF. The DNA for the CDR3 is TGTGCCAGCAGCTCCGGACAGGGCTCCTACAATGAGCAGTTCTTC. The chain combines TRBV7-7 with TRBJ2-1; 8 bases match TRBD1. Germline CDR1 SSHAT, CDR2 FNYEAQ (reference sequence). After removal of 4 bases from V and 0 bases from J, the junction contained 2 bases not matched to a gene. The CDR3 extends over 15 amino acids.

The chain combines TRBV27 with TRBJ2-3; 15 bases line up with TRBD2. The V gene end was trimmed by 5 bases and the J gene end by 4 bases; junction bases not matched to a gene: 10. The CDR3 has 18 amino acids. The V gene's germline CDR1 is MNHEY and CDR2 SMNVEV (reference sequence). The CDR3 DNA is TGTGCCAGCAGTCCGCGGACTAGCGGGAGGGCCGGATCAGATACGCAGTATTTT. Translation gives CASSPRTSGRAGSDTQYF.

The chain has TRBV7-3 and TRBJ2-3, with 13 bases identical to TRBD2. This CDR3 is built from 21 residues. The trim removed 4 bases at V and 0 bases at J, leaving 16 bases unmatched. Germline V gene lookup returns CDR1 SGHTA and CDR2 FQGTGA. CDR3 nucleotides: TGTGCCAGCAGCTCCCCCGGGACTAGCGGGATCAACTTCATCAGCACAGATACGCAGTATTTT. Amino acids: CASSSPGTSGINFISTDTQYF.

The V gene is TRBV24-1, the J gene TRBJ2-7, with D possibly TRBD2 on 5 matching bases. V dropped 6 bases and J dropped 0 bases, with 8 bases sitting between them. This CDR3 comprises 13 residues. Per germline, CDR1 KGHDR and CDR2 SFDVKD. In DNA, the CDR3 is TGTGCCACCAGTACGGGATCCTCCTACGAGCAGTACTTC. Translated, it gives CATSTGSSYEQYF.

The rearrangement uses TRBV2 and TRBJ1-4; D remains unclear. Germline V lookup: CDR1 SNHLY, CDR2 FYNNEI. This CDR3 contains 13 residues. Trimming removed 4 bases at V and 7 bases at J, with 10 bases between. The CDR3 DNA reads TGTGCCAGCAGTGTGACACTTTTTGAAAAACTGTTTTTT. Translation: CASSVTLFEKLFF.

The CDR3 region has the DNA TGTGCCTGGAGTGTACCCGGGTCCCAGGAGACCCAGTACTTC. Its translation: CAWSVPGSQETQYF. The chain employs TRBV30 and TRBJ2-5; D gene ambiguous. CDR1 is GTSNPN and CDR2 is SVGIG in the germline V gene (reference sequence). The CDR3 is 14 residues long. V lost 0 bases and J lost 5, with 13 bases in between.

The chain links TRBV7-2 to TRBJ2-7, with 9 nucleotides matching TRBD1. The CDR3 contains 15 residues. The J segment lost 1 base and the V segment lost 5 bases, leaving 6 bases of the junction unmatched. The germline V gene has CDR1 SGHTA and CDR2 FQGNSA. CDR3 in amino acids: CASSVGQGGSYEQYF. CDR3 in DNA: TGTGCCAGCAGCGTGGGACAGGGAGGTTCCTACGAGCAGTACTTC. The full variable domain, its missing parts supplied by reference TRBV7-2 and TRBJ2-7, is GAGVSQSPSNKVTEKGKDVELRCDPISGHTALYWYRQSLGQGLEFLIYFQGNSAPDKSGLPSDRFSAERTGGSVSTLTIQRTQQEDSAVYLCASSVGQGGSYEQYFGPGTRLTVT.

This clone was seen ten or more times. The gene calls are TRBV5-1 and TRBJ1-5; the D gene is possibly TRBD1 (5 bases). Trimming took off 1 base at V and 7 bases at J, with 15 bases between the two ends. The CDR3 covers 15 residues. Germline loops: CDR1 SGHRS, CDR2 YFSETQ. CDR3 residues: CASSLWSGVEQPQHF. Written as DNA, the CDR3 is TGCGCCAGCAGCTTGTGGTCGGGGGTCGAACAGCCCCAGCATTTT.

The chain is built from TRBV24-1 and TRBJ1-5; D call uncertain. CDR3 length: 15 amino acids. Deletions cut 5 bases from V and 2 bases from J, with 12 bases between. CDR1 is KGHDR, CDR2 SFDVKD, per germline. The DNA of the CDR3 is TGTGCCACCAGTGCCCACTCGCCTGGCAATCAGCCCCAGCATTTT. It translates to CATSAHSPGNQPQHF.

This clone appeared a single time. V is TRBV28 and J is TRBJ1-2, with a possible D match to TRBD1 (5 bases). Germline CDR1 MDHEN, CDR2 SYDVKM. V was trimmed by 8 bases and J by 5 bases, leaving 21 bases between them. The CDR3 is 15 residues long. The CDR3 DNA follows: TGTGCCAGCGAACAGCAGGGAGGTGATAGGTATGGCTACACCTTC. Translating it yields CASEQQGGDRYGYTF.

This clone has only one observation. This rearrangement joins TRBV5-1 to TRBJ2-7; D perhaps matches TRBD2 (6 bases). V lost 4 bases and J 2 bases, leaving 16 bases between the germline ends. Germline V gene data show CDR1 as SGHRS and CDR2 as YFSETQ. CDR3 size: 15 residues. The CDR3 here is CASSATGTGAYEQYF. The CDR3 bases are TGCGCCAGCAGCGCCACCGGGACGGGAGCCTACGAGCAGTACTTC. Full variable domain (missing parts from reference TRBV5-1 and TRBJ2-7): KAGVTQTPRYLIKTRGQQVTLSCSPISGHRSVSWYQQTPGQGLQFLFEYFSETQRNKGNFPGRFSGRQFSNSRSEMNVSTLELGDSALYLCASSATGTGAYEQYFGPGTRLTVT.

This rearrangement joins TRBV6-5 to TRBJ2-2; TRBD1 might be the D (5 bases). CDR1 and CDR2 (germline): MNHEY, SVGAGI. The CDR3 consists of 15 residues. Trimming cost V 2 bases and J 5 bases, with 12 bases left between them. DNA for the CDR3: TGTGCCAGCAGTTACGGGGTAGGGGAAACCGGGGAGCTGTTTTTT. Residues: CASSYGVGETGELFF.

In this sample, this clone turned up a few times. The gene calls are TRBV7-2 and TRBJ2-5, with TRBD2 identical over 15 bases. Germline V gene data show CDR1 as SGHTA and CDR2 as FQGNSA. V dropped 5 bases and J dropped 4; count of bases not matched to a gene: 8. The CDR3 contains 17 residues. Here the CDR3 reads CASSLGLAGGGTETQYF. As DNA, the CDR3 is TGTGCCAGCAGCCTGGGACTAGCGGGAGGCGGTACAGAGACCCAGTACTTC.

In its sample, this clone was seen once. Other DNA sequences in the same sample also yield this CDR3. This sequence joins TRBV6-4 and TRBJ2-2; 10 positions agree with TRBD2. The CDR3 loop spans 15 amino acids. The V gene end was trimmed by 3 bases and the J gene end by 5 bases; junction bases not matched to a gene: 3. Germline CDR1 MRHNA, CDR2 SNTAGT. CDR3 sequence reads: CASSELAGSTGELFF. The CDR3 DNA sequence: TGTGCCAGCAGTGAACTAGCGGGGTCGACCGGGGAGCTGTTTTTT.

This rearrangement joins TRBV5-1 to TRBJ1-4, with a weak D call TRBD1 (6 bases). Germline assignment: CDR1 SGHRS and CDR2 YFSETQ. The CDR3 is 12 residues long. V was cut by 4 bases and J by 11 bases, with 12 bases left in between. The CDR3 reads CASSETGTKLFF. DNA for the CDR3: TGCGCCAGCAGCGAAACAGGGACGAAACTGTTTTTT.

The chain recombines TRBV7-8 with TRBJ1-5; D is possibly TRBD1 (6 bases). The germline V and J ends were trimmed by 0 bases and 2 bases, with 20 bases remaining between them. The germline V gene has CDR1 SGHVS and CDR2 FQNEAQ. The CDR3 runs 19 residues. The chain's CDR3 is CASSLAFRGYGSGNQPQHF. The CDR3 DNA reads as TGTGCCAGCAGCTTAGCATTTAGGGGGTACGGTAGTGGCAATCAGCCCCAGCATTTT.

This clone has a handful of counts. This chain joins TRBV28 and TRBJ1-5; D might be TRBD1 (6 bases). The germline CDR1 and CDR2 sequences are MDHEN and SYDVKM. V was pared by 6 bases and J by 1 base, with 13 bases between. The CDR3 runs 15 residues. CDR3 nucleotide sequence: TGTGCCAGCAGCAGGGGACAAGCAAGCAATCAGCCCCAGCATTTT. As protein: CASSRGQASNQPQHF.

V gene TRBV6-5 combines with J gene TRBJ1-2, with 7 bases that match TRBD1. The V gene end was trimmed by 5 bases and the J gene end by 4 bases; junction bases not matched to a gene: 4. This CDR3 spans 13 amino acids. Germline CDR1 and CDR2: MNHEY and SVGAGI. The CDR3: CASSRDSSYGYTF. The CDR3 DNA reads TGTGCCAGCAGTCGGGACAGCTCCTATGGCTACACCTTC.

The chain recombines TRBV10-1 with TRBJ1-4; no definite D call. The CDR3 runs 14 residues. Germline values: CDR1 WNHNN, CDR2 SYGVQD (reference sequence). Trimming shortened V by 3 bases and J by 4 bases, and 9 bases separated the two germline ends. Written as DNA, the CDR3 is TGCGCCAGCAGTGATACCACCGGTAATGAAAAACTGTTTTTT. This translates into CASSDTTGNEKLFF.

The genes are TRBV27 and TRBJ1-5; 7 bases line up with TRBD1. This CDR3 has 14 residues. Germline CDR1 MNHEY, CDR2 SMNVEV (reference sequence). Trimming took 7 bases from V and 0 from J; bases not matched to a gene: 3. The CDR3 region has the DNA TGTGCCAGCATGGCAGGGGGTAGCAATCAGCCCCAGCATTTT. Translated: CASMAGGSNQPQHF.

J is TRBJ2-1 and V is TRBV6-2 or TRBV6-3; 8 bases line up with TRBD2. The CDR3 length is 13 residues. The V segment lost 5 bases and the J segment 12 bases; nucleotides outside the gene matches: 9. Germline CDR1 is MNHEY and CDR2 is SVGEGT. The CDR3, as DNA: TGTGCCAGCAGTCCCACTAGCGGAGGGGTGCAGTTCTTC. Translating it yields CASSPTSGGVQFF.

The CDR3 is CASRDSYGYTF. CDR3 nucleotide sequence: TGTGCCAGCAGGGACAGCTATGGCTACACCTTC. This sequence joins TRBV7-9 and TRBJ1-2, with D tentatively TRBD1 (6 bases). Germline V gene sequence: CDR1 SEHNR, CDR2 FQNEAQ (reference sequence). This CDR3 is 11 amino acids long. V lost 6 bases and J lost 4, with 6 bases in between.

This clone has only one observation. The genes are TRBV14 and TRBJ1-2, with D maybe TRBD1 (6 bases). The V end was cut by 0 bases, the J end by 1 base, with 9 bases between. CDR3 size: 15 residues. The germline V gene has CDR1 SGHDN and CDR2 FVKESK. The chain's CDR3 is CASSQDPGVNYGYTF. The DNA for the CDR3 is TGTGCCAGCAGCCAAGATCCAGGGGTTAACTATGGCTACACCTTC.

The rearrangement links TRBV14 to TRBJ2-1; TRBD1 matches 11 bases. Germline assignment: CDR1 SGHDN and CDR2 FVKESK. The CDR3 has 16 residues. V dropped 3 bases and J dropped 8; count of bases not matched to a gene: 9. CDR3 bases: TGTGCCAGCAGCCAGAGACGGACAGGGGGCAAAGATGAGCAGTTCTTC. It is translated as CASSQRRTGGKDEQFF.

The chain couples TRBV5-1 to TRBJ2-7, with 9 bases aligning to TRBD2. CDR3 length: 16 residues. Losses at the gene ends were 3 bases for V and 2 bases for J; bases not matched to a gene: 9. Per the germline V gene, CDR1 is SGHRS and CDR2 is YFSETQ. In nucleotides, the CDR3 is TGCGCCAGCAGCTGGGGCGGGGGGGGTAAAACCTACGAGCAGTACTTC. It is translated as CASSWGGGGKTYEQYF. Based on the CDR3 plus reference TRBV5-1 and TRBJ2-7, the full variable domain is KAGVTQTPRYLIKTRGQQVTLSCSPISGHRSVSWYQQTPGQGLQFLFEYFSETQRNKGNFPGRFSGRQFSNSRSEMNVSTLELGDSALYLCASSWGGGGKTYEQYFGPGTRLTVT.